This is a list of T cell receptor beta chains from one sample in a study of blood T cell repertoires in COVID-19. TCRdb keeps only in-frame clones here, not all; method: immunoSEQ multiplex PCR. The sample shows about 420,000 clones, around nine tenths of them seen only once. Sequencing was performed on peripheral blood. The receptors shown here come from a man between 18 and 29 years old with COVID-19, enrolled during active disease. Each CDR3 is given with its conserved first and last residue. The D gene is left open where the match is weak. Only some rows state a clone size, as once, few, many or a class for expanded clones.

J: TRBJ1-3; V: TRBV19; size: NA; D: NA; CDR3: CASIGRETSSGNTIYF; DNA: TGTGCCAGTATTGGGAGGGAAACGAGCTCTGGAAACACCATATATTTT
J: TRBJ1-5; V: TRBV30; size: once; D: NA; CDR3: CAWSEGPGGNQPQHF; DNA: TGTGCCTGGAGTGAAGGCCCCGGGGGCAATCAGCCCCAGCATTTT
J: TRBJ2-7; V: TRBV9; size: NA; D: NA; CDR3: CASSAEPGRGGNEQYF; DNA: TGTGCCAGCAGCGCCGAACCGGGTCGCGGAGGCAACGAGCAGTACTTC
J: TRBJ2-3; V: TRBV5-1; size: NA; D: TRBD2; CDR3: CASSTRTSGGTDTQYF; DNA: TGCGCCAGCAGCACCCGGACTAGCGGAGGCACAGATACGCAGTATTTT
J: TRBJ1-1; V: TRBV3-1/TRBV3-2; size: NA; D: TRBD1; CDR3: CASSQRTGDTEAFF; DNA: TGTGCCAGCAGCCAACGGACAGGGGATACTGAAGCTTTCTTT
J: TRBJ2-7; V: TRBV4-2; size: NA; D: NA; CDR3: CASSPRQGGYEQYF; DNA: TGTGCCAGCAGCCCCCGGCAGGGGGGCTACGAGCAGTACTTC
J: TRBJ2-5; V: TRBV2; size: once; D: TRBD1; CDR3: CASRGQGYQETQYF; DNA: TGTGCCAGCAGGGGACAGGGTTACCAAGAGACCCAGTACTTC
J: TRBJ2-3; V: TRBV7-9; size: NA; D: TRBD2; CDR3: CASSLALAGVIYF; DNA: TGTGCCAGCAGCTTAGCCCTAGCGGGGGTTATTTATTTT
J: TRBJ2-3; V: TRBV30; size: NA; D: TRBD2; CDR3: CAWSGLAVSTDTQYF; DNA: TGTGCCTGGAGTGGGCTAGCGGTTAGCACAGATACGCAGTATTTT
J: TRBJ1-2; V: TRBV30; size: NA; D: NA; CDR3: CAWSSDRYPSLFKGYTF; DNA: TGTGCCTGGAGTTCCGACAGGTACCCTTCCCTTTTCAAGGGCTACACCTTC
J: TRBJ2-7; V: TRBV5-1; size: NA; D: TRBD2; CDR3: CASSLATTSYHEQYF; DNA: TGCGCCAGCAGCTTGGCCACGACTAGCTACCACGAGCAGTACTTC
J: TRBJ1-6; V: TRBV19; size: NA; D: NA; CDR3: CASSQGASPLHF; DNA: TGTGCCAGTAGTCAAGGGGCCAGTCCCCTCCACTTT
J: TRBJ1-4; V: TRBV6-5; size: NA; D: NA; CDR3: CASSYSQANEKLFF; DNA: TGTGCCAGCAGTTACTCGCAGGCTAATGAAAAACTGTTTTTT
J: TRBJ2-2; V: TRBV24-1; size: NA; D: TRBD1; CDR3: CATSEFGQDGTGELFF; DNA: TGTGCCACCAGTGAGTTCGGACAGGATGGCACCGGGGAGCTGTTTTTT
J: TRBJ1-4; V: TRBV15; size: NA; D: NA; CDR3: CATSWGGSNEKLFF; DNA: TGTGCCACCAGCTGGGGGGGATCTAATGAAAAACTGTTTTTT
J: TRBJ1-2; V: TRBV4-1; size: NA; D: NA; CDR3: CASSLGSRQGYTF; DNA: TGCGCCAGCAGCCTCGGGTCTAGGCAGGGCTACACCTTC
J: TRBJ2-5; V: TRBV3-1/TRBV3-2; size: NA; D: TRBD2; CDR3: CASSQDGTKPVETQYF; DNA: TGTGCCAGCAGCCAAGACGGGACTAAACCCGTCGAGACCCAGTACTTC
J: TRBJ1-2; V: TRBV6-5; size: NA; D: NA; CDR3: CASSWTEYYGYTF; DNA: TGTGCCAGCAGTTGGACAGAGTACTATGGCTACACCTTC
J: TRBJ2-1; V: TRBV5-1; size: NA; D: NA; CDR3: CASSGSSGNEQFF; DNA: TGCGCCAGCAGCGGGAGTAGTGGCAATGAGCAGTTCTTC
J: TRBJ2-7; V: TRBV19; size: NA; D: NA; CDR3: CASSTGLSYEQYF; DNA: TGTGCCAGTAGTACCGGACTTTCCTACGAGCAGTACTTC
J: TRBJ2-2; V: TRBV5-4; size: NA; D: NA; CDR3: CASSFRGTNTGELFF; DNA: TGTGCCAGCAGCTTCAGGGGCACGAACACCGGGGAGCTGTTTTTT
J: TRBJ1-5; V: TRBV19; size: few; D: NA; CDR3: CASSSGQGRSDQPQHF; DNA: TGTGCCAGTAGTTCGGGGCAGGGGCGTTCGGATCAGCCCCAGCATTTT
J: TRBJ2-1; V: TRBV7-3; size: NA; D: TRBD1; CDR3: CASSIAGQGRNEQFF; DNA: TGTGCCAGCAGCATCGCTGGACAGGGTCGGAATGAGCAGTTCTTC
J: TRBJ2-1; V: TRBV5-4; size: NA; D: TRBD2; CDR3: CASSLDRLAGGNEQFF; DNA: TGTGCCAGCAGCTTGGATAGACTAGCGGGGGGGAATGAGCAGTTCTTC
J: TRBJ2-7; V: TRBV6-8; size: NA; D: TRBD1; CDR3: CASSYPTGQGCYEQYF; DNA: TGTGCCAGCAGTTATCCCACGGGACAGGGGTGCTACGAGCAGTACTTC
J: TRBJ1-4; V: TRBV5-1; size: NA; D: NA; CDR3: CASSLSGASNEKLFF; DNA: TGCGCCAGCAGCCTTTCAGGGGCGTCAAATGAAAAACTGTTTTTT
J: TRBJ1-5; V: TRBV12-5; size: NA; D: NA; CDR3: CASGPQGDNQPQHF; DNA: TGTGCTAGTGGCCCGCAAGGGGACAATCAGCCCCAGCATTTT
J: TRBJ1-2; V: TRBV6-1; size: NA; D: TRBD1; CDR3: CASSEWGTGDYGYTF; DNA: TGTGCCAGCAGTGAATGGGGGACAGGGGACTATGGCTACACCTTC
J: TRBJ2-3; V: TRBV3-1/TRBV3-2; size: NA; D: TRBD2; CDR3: CASSPTSGSDTQYF; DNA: TGTGCCAGCAGCCCGACTAGCGGGAGTGATACGCAGTATTTT
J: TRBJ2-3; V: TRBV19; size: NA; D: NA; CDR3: CAVGGFVPDTQYF; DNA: TGTGCCGTGGGGGGTTTTGTTCCGGATACGCAGTATTTT
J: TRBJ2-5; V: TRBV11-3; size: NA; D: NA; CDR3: CASSFRQQETQYF; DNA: TGTGCCAGCAGCTTTAGACAGCAAGAGACCCAGTACTTC
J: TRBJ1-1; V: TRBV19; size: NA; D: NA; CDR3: CASSIMGRKNTEAFF; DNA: TGTGCCAGTAGTATAATGGGCAGAAAAAACACTGAAGCTTTCTTT
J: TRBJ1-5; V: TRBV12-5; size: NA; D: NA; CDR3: CASGFRGYSNQPQHF; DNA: TGTGCTAGTGGTTTTAGGGGTTATAGCAATCAGCCCCAGCATTTT
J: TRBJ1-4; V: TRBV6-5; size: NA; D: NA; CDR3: CASSYGTRNEKLFF; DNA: TGTGCCAGCAGTTACGGGACAAGAAATGAAAAACTGTTTTTT
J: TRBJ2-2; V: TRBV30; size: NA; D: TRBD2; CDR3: CAWSSGLAGGLNTGELFF; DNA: TGTGCCTGGAGCTCTGGACTAGCGGGAGGGCTCAACACCGGGGAGCTGTTTTTT
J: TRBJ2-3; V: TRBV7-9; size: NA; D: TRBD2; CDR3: CASSPTPTSGRPDTQYF; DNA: TGTGCCAGCAGCCCGACGCCGACTAGCGGGAGGCCAGATACGCAGTATTTT
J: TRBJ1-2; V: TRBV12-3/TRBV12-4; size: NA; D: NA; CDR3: CASSLDGPYGYTF; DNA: TGTGCCAGCAGTTTGGATGGGCCCTATGGCTACACCTTC
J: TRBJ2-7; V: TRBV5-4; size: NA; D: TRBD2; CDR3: CASSSHGRGIGHEQYF; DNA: TGTGCCAGCAGCTCCCACGGGCGGGGGATCGGCCACGAGCAGTACTTC
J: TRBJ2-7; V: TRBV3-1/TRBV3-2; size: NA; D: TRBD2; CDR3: CASSPASGGAYEQYF; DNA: TGTGCCAGCAGCCCCGCTAGCGGGGGCGCCTACGAGCAGTACTTC
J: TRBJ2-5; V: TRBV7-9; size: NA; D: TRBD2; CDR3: CASSTTFSGRARETQYF; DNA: TGTGCCAGCAGTACGACCTTTAGCGGGAGGGCCCGTGAGACCCAGTACTTC
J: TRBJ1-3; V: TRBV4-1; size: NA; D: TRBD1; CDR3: CASSQEEGAMNTIYF; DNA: TGCGCCAGCAGCCAAGAGGAGGGGGCTATGAACACCATATATTTT
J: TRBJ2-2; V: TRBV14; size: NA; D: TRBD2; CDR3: CASSPGLAGVLGELFF; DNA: TGTGCCAGCAGCCCCGGACTAGCGGGAGTATTAGGGGAGCTGTTTTTT
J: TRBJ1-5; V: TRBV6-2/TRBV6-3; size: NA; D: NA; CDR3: CASSYGGGGQPQHF; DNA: TGTGCCAGCAGTTACGGGGGGGGTGGTCAGCCCCAGCATTTT
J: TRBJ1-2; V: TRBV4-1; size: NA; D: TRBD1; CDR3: CASSPTLTGGEGYTF; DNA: TGCGCCAGCAGCCCTACCCTGACAGGGGGGGAAGGCTACACCTTC